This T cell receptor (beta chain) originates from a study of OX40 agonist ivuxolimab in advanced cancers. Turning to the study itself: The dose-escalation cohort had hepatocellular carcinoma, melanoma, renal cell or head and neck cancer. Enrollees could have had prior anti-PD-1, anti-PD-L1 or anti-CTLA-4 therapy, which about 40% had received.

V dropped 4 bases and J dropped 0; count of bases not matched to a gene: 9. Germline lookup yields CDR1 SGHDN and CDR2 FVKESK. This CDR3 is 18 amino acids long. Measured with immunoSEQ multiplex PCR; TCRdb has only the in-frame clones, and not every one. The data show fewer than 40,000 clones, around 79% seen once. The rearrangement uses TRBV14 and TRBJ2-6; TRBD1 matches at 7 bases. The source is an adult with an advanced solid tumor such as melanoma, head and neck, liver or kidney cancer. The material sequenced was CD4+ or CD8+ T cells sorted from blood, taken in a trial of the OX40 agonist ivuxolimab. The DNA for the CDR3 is TGTGCCAGCAGCCTAAGATGGGACAGCCTCTCTGGGGCCAACGTCCTGACTTTC. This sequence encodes CASSLRWDSLSGANVLTF.